The clone carrying this T cell receptor beta chain has ten or more counts. Uncontrolled infection, other autoimmune disease, pregnancy or lactation disqualified patients from enrolment. The blood sample dates from first hyperthyroidism diagnosis, preceding any ophthalmopathy symptoms. Germline CDR1 is MDHEN and CDR2 is SYDVKM. The CDR3 is made up of 19 amino acids. This sample was taken from a study of T cells in Graves' hyperthyroidism and ophthalmopathy. Amplification of TCR beta CDR3 regions used RNA as the template. HTBI primers were employed in a first-round RT-PCR of the TCR CDR3. TCRdb redid the calling of the multiplex PCR reads with MiXCR, one entry per CDR3 protein. The sample includes around 250,000 distinct CDR3 sequences, less than 15% of them seen just once.

This clonotype originated in a middle-aged woman with Graves' hyperthyroidism that later progressed to Graves' ophthalmopathy. Input material: blood. This chain uses TRBV28 with TRBJ2-1; TRBD2 matches 9 bases. The CDR3 nucleotides read TGTTCCCACTCGGGGGGGGGGAATAGCGGGAGAGACCTCTACAATGAGCAGTTCTTC. Amino acid sequence: CSHSGGGNSGRDLYNEQFF.